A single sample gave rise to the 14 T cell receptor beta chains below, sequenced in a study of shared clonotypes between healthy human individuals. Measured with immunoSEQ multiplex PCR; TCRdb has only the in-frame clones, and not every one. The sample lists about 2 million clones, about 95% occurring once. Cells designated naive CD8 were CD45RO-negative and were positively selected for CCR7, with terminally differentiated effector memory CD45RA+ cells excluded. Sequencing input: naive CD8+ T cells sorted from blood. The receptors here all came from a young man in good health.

CDR3 nucleotides: TGCGCCAGCAGCCTACTAGCGGGAGGCCCCAACAATGAGCAGTTCTTC. It is translated as CASSLLAGGPNNEQFF. This chain joins TRBV4-3 and TRBJ2-1, with TRBD2 identical over 12 bases. The V gene end was trimmed by 4 bases and the J gene end by 5 bases; junction bases not matched to a gene: 6. The germline V gene has CDR1 LGHNA and CDR2 YSLEER. CDR3 length: 16 amino acids.

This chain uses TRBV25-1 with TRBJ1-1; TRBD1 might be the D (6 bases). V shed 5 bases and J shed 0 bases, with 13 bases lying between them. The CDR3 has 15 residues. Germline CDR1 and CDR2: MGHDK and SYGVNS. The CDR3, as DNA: TGTGCCAGCAGTCCAATCAGGGGAATGAACACTGAAGCTTTCTTT. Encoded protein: CASSPIRGMNTEAFF.

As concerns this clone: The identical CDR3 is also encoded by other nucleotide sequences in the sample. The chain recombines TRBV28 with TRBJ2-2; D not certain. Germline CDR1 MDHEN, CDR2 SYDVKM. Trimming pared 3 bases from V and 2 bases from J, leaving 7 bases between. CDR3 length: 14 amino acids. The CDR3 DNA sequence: TGTGCCAGCAGTTTGGGCGGTAACACCGGGGAGCTGTTTTTT. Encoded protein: CASSLGGNTGELFF.

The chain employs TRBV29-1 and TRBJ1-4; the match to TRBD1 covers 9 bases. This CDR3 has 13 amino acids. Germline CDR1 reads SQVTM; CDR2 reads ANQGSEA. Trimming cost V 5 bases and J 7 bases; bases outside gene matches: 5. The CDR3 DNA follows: TGCAGCGTTCAACAGGGGGCGACTGAAAAACTGTTTTTT. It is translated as CSVQQGATEKLFF.

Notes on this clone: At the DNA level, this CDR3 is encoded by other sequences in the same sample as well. The CDR3 DNA sequence: TGCGCCAGCAGCCAAGATCGGGGCGGCTACGAGCAGTACTTC. It specifies CASSQDRGGYEQYF. The chain recombines TRBV4-3 with TRBJ2-7; the D call may be TRBD1 or TRBD2 (5 bases each). The CDR3 has 14 amino acids. With 0 bases removed from V and 3 bases from J, the gap between germline ends came to 9 bases. The germline V gene encodes CDR1 LGHNA and CDR2 YSLEER.

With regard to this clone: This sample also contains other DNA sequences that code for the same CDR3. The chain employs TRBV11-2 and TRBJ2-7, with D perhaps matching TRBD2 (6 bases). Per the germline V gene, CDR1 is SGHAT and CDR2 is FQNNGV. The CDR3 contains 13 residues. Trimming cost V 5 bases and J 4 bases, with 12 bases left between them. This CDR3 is CASSLATDYEQYF. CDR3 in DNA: TGTGCCAGCAGCCTAGCGACTGATTACGAGCAGTACTTC.

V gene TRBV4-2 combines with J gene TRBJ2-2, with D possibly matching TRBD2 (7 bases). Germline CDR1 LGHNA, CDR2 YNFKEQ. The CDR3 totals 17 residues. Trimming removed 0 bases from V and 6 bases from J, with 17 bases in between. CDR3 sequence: CASSQEGGGAEAGELFF. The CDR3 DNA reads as TGTGCCAGCAGCCAAGAAGGGGGAGGGGCAGAAGCCGGGGAGCTGTTTTTT.

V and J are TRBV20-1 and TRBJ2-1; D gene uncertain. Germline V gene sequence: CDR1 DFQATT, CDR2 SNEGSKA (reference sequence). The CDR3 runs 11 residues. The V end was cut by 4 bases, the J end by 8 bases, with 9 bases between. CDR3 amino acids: CSAIITYEQFF. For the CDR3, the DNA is TGCAGTGCTATAATAACCTATGAGCAGTTCTTC.

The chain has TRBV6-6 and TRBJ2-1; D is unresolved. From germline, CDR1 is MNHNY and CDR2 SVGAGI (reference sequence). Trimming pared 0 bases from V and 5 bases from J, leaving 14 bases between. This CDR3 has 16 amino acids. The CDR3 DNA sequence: TGTGCCAGCAGTTACTCGAAGGCAACCCTAGACAATGAGCAGTTCTTC. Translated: CASSYSKATLDNEQFF.

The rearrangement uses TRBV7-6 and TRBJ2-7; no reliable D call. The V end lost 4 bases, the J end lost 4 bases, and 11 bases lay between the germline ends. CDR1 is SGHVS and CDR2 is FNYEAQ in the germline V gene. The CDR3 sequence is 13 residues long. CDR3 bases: TGTGCCAGCAGCTCCCTATTCGAATACGAGCAGTACTTC. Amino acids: CASSSLFEYEQYF.

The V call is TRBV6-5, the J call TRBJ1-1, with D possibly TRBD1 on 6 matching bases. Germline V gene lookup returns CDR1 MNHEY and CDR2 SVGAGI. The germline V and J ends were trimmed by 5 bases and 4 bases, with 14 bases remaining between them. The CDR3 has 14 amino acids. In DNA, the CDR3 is TGTGCCAGCAGTCGACAGGAGGTGGGCACTGAAGCTTTCTTT. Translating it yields CASSRQEVGTEAFF.

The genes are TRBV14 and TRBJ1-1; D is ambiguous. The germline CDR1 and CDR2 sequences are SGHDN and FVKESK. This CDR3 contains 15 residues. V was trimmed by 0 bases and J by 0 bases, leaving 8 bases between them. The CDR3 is CASSQDWVVNTEAFF. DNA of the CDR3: TGTGCCAGCAGCCAAGATTGGGTCGTGAACACTGAAGCTTTCTTT.

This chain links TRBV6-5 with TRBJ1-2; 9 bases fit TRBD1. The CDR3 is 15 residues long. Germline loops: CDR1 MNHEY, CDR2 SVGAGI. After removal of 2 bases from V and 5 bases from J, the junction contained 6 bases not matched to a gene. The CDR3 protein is CASSYATGGGYGYTF. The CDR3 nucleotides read TGTGCCAGCAGTTACGCGACAGGGGGGGGTTATGGCTACACCTTC.

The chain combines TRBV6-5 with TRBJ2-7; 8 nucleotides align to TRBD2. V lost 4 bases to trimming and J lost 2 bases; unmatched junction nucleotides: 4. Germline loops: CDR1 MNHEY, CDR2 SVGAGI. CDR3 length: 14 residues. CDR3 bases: TGTGCCAGCAGTTTCGGACTAGCTACCTACGAGCAGTACTTC. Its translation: CASSFGLATYEQYF.